These T cell receptor beta chains were read from a single sample in a study of beta chain features in type 1 diabetes. Data came from immunoSEQ multiplex PCR; TCRdb stores just in-frame clones and leaves some out. The table includes around 180,000 clones, roughly 8% detected once. The sample consisted of central memory CD4+ T cells from blood. All receptors come from a young man with type 1 diabetes. Each CDR3 is given with its conserved first and last residue. Each record gives: clone size, J gene, V gene, D gene, CDR3 protein, CDR3 DNA. A D gene is named only where the DNA matches it firmly. Size tells how often a clone was seen (once, few, many) or the class of an expanded clone, and some rows leave it out.

few,TRBJ2-1,TRBV28,NA,CASSSPLSRKSSYNEQFF,TGTGCCAGCAGTTCGCCTCTATCGCGGAAGAGCTCCTACAATGAGCAGTTCTTC
few,TRBJ1-2,TRBV6-1,NA,CASSQGGQLNYGYTF,TGTGCCAGCAGTCAAGGAGGACAGCTAAACTATGGCTACACCTTC
NA,TRBJ2-1,TRBV15,TRBD2,CATSRDHTGGNEQFF,TGTGCCACCAGCAGAGATCATACGGGAGGGAATGAGCAGTTCTTC
NA,TRBJ2-7,TRBV5-1,NA,CASSLTLDTNEQYF,TGCGCCAGCAGCTTGACACTAGATACAAACGAGCAGTACTTC
NA,TRBJ2-2,TRBV5-1,NA,CASSLADTNTGELFF,TGCGCCAGCAGCTTGGCCGACACTAACACCGGGGAGCTGTTTTTT
NA,TRBJ1-2,TRBV2,TRBD1,CASRGQGEGVGFYGYTF,TGTGCCAGCCGCGGACAGGGAGAGGGGGTAGGATTTTATGGCTACACCTTC
few,TRBJ1-2,TRBV4-1,NA,CASSQGPRTENYGYTF,TGCGCCAGCAGCCAAGGGCCCCGGACAGAGAACTATGGCTACACCTTC
few,TRBJ2-7,TRBV18,NA,CASSPFGETYEQYF,TGTGCCAGCTCACCATTCGGGGAGACCTACGAGCAGTACTTC
few,TRBJ2-7,TRBV12-5,TRBD2,CASDSPTTIAGGPHEQYF,TGTGCTAGTGATTCACCGACGACAATAGCGGGAGGGCCCCACGAGCAGTACTTC
NA,TRBJ2-6,TRBV19,NA,CASRLRGAGANVLTF,TGTGCCAGTAGATTGAGAGGAGCTGGGGCCAACGTCCTGACTTTC
few,TRBJ2-7,TRBV28,TRBD1,CASRTSTGEQYF,TGTGCCAGCAGAACCTCGACAGGGGAGCAGTACTTC
NA,TRBJ1-1,TRBV7-8,NA,CASSVQGDTEAFF,TGTGCCAGCAGCGTACAGGGAGACACTGAAGCTTTCTTT
NA,TRBJ1-1,TRBV28,NA,CASSLGHPNTEAFF,TGTGCCAGCAGCCTAGGACACCCGAACACTGAAGCTTTCTTT
few,TRBJ2-2,TRBV29-1,TRBD2,CSVLGRVNTGELFF,TGCAGCGTCCTCGGGAGGGTAAACACCGGGGAGCTGTTTTTT